The subject of this entry is one TCR beta chain. What it binds is unknown. Only in-frame clones appear in the TCRdb table, and some are missing; sequencing was by immunoSEQ multiplex PCR. The sample lists tens of thousands of clones, 70% to 90% occurring once. This sample was taken from a study of T cells in localized non-small cell lung cancer. Findings of the study overall: The highest T cell clonality was in uninvolved adjacent lung, above tumor. A median about 56 of the top 100 tumor clones appeared in adjacent lung.

Specimen: peripheral blood, collected before any cancer treatment. This sequence was found in a man aged 18 to 49 with stage I lung adenocarcinoma.

In nucleotides, the CDR3 is TGCGCCAGCAGCCCTCAAGTTGGAGGGCGAAACACCATATATTTT. The encoded protein is CASSPQVGGRNTIYF. The chain has TRBV4-3 and TRBJ1-3; D not resolved. This CDR3 is 15 amino acids long. CDR1 LGHNA and CDR2 YSLEER come from the germline V gene. V was pared by 4 bases and J by 5 bases, with 15 bases between.